The clone carrying this TCR beta chain was picked up many times. Its target is not known. A junction end diverges from the germline sequence, so it may reflect a read error. The missing CDR3 end, 3 residues past where the read stops, is filled in from the germline J gene. The sample belongs to a study of T cell clonality in common variable immunodeficiency. The study, taken as a whole, reports: Reportedly, TCR beta sequences from common variable immunodeficiency showed fewer deletions and N-nucleotide insertions.

From germline, CDR1 is MDHEN and CDR2 SYDVKM. The CDR3 is 15 residues long. Data came from immunoSEQ multiplex PCR; TCRdb stores just in-frame clones and leaves some out. This sample has approximately 81,000 clones, each found more than once. Heparinized whole blood, about 5 to 8.5 ml, came from each donor. The material sequenced was peripheral blood mononuclear cells. The TCR sequence derives from a person aged 18 to 70 in good health. This chain connects TRBV28 to TRBJ2-2; TRBD2 aligns across 11 bases. The CDR3 region is CAGSFVAGGPGELFF. The covered CDR3 bases are TGTGCCGGCAGTTTTGTAGCGGGAGGGCCCGGGGAG.